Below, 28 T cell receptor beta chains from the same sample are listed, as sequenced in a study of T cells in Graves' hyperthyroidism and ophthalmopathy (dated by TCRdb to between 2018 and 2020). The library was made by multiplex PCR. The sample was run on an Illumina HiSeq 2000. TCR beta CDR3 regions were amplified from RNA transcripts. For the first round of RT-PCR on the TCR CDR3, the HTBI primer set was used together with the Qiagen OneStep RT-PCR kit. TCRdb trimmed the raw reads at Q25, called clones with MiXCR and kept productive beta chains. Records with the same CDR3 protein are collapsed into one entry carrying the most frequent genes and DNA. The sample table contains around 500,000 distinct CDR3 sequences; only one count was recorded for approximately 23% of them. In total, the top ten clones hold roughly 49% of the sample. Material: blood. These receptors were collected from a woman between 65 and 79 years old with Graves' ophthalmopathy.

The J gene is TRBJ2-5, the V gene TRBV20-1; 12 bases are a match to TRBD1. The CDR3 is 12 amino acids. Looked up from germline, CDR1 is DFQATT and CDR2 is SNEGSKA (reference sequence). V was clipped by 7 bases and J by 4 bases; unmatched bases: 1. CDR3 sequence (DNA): TGCAGTGGGGACAGGGGGCGAGAGACCCAGTACTTC. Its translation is CSGDRGRETQYF.

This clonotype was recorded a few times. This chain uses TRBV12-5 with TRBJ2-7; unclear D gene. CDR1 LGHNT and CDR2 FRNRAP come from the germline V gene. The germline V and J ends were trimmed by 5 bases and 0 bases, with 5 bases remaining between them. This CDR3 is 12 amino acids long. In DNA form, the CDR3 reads TGTGCTAGTGGTGGGGACTCCTACGAGCAGTACTTC. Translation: CASGGDSYEQYF.

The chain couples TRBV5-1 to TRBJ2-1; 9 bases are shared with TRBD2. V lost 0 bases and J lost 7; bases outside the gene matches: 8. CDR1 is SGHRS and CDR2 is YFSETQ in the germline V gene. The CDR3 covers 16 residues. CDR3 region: CASSLAGVAGANEQFF. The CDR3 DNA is TGCGCCAGCAGCTTGGCCGGGGTAGCGGGAGCTAATGAGCAGTTCTTC.

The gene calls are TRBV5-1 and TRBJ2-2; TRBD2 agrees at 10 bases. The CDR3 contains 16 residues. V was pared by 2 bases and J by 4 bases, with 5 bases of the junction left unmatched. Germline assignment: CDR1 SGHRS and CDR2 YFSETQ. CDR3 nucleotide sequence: TGCGCCAGCAGCTTAAGCGGGAGGGCCGGCACCGGGGAGCTGTTTTTT. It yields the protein CASSLSGRAGTGELFF. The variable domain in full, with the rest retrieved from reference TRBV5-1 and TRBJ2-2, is KAGVTQTPRYLIKTRGQQVTLSCSPISGHRSVSWYQQTPGQGLQFLFEYFSETQRNKGNFPGRFSGRQFSNSRSEMNVSTLELGDSALYLCASSLSGRAGTGELFFGEGSRLTVL.

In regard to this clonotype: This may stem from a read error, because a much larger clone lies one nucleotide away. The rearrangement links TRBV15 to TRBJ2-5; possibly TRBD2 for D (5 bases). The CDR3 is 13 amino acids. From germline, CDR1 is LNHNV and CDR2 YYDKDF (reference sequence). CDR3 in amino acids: CATIRRGSETQYF. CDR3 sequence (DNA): TGTGCCACCATCAGAAGAGGGTCGGAGACCCAGTACTTC.

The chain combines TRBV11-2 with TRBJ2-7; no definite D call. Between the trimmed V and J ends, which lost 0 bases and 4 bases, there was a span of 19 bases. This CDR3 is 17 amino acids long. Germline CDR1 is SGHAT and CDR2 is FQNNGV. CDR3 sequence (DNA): TGTGCCAGCAGCTTAGATGGTGGGCCTCTCAAAGGGTACGAGCAGTACTTC. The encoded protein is CASSLDGGPLKGYEQYF.

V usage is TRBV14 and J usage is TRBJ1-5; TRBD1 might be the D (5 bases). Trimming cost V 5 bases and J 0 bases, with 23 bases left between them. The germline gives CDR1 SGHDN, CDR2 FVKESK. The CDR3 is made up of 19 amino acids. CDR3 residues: CASSGAGGKGGSSNQPQHF. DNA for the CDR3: TGTGCCAGCAGCGGCGCGGGGGGGAAGGGTGGATCTAGCAATCAGCCCCAGCATTTT. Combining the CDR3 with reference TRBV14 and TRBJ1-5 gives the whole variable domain EAGVTQFPSHSVIEKGQTVTLRCDPISGHDNLYWYRRVMGKEIKFLLHFVKESKQDESGMPNNRFLAERTGGTYSTLKVQPAELEDSGVYFCASSGAGGKGGSSNQPQHFGDGTRLSIL.

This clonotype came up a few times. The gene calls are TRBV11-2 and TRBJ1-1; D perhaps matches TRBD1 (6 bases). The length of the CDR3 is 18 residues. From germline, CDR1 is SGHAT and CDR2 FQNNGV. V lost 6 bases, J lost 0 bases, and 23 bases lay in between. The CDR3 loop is CASRPRTEREGMNTEAFF. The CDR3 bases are TGTGCCAGCAGACCACGGACAGAAAGGGAGGGGATGAACACTGAAGCTTTCTTT.

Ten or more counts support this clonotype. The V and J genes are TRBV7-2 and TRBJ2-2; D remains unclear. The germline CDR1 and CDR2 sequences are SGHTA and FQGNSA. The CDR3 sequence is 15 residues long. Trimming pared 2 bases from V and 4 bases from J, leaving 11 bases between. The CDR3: CASSLRIEITGELFF. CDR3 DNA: TGTGCCAGCAGCTTACGGATCGAAATCACCGGGGAGCTGTTTTTT.

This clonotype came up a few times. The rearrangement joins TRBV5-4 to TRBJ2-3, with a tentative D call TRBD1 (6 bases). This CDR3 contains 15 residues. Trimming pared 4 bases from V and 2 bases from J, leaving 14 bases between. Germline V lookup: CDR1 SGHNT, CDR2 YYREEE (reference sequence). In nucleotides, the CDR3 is TGTGCCAGCAGCCCTGACAGGCACCACACAGATACGCAGTATTTT. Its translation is CASSPDRHHTDTQYF.

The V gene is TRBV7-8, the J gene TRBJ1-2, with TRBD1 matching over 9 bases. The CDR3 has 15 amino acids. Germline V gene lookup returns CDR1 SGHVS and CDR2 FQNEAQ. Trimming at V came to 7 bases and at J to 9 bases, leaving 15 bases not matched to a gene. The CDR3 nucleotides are TGTGCCAGCACTCTAGCGCCACAGGGGGCAGCTCGCTACACCTTC. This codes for CASTLAPQGAARYTF.

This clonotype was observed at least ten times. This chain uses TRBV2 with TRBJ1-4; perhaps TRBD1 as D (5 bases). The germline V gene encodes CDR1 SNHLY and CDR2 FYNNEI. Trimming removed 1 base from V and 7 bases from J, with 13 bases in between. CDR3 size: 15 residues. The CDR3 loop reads CASSEGGRRTEKLFF. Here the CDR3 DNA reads TGTGCCAGCAGTGAAGGGGGCAGGAGGACTGAAAAACTGTTTTTT.

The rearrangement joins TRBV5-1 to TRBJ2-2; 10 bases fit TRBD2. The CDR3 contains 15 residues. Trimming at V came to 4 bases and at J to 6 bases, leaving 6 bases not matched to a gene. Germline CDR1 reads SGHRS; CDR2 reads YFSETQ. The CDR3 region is CASSRPAGGSGELFF. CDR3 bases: TGCGCCAGCAGCAGGCCAGCGGGAGGGTCCGGGGAGCTGTTTTTT.

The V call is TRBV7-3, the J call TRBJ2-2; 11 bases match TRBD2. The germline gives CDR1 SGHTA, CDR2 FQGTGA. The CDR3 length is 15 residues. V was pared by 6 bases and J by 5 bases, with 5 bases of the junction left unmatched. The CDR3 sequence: CASRGTSGRTGELFF. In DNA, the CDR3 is TGTGCCAGCAGAGGGACTAGCGGTCGGACCGGGGAGCTGTTTTTT.

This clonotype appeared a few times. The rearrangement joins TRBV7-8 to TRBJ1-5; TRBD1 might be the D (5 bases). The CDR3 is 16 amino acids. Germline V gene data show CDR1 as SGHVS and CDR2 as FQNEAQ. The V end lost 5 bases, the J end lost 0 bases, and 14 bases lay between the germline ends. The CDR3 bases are TGTGCCAGCAGCCCTACGGGGGGATATAGCAATCAGCCCCAGCATTTT. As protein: CASSPTGGYSNQPQHF.

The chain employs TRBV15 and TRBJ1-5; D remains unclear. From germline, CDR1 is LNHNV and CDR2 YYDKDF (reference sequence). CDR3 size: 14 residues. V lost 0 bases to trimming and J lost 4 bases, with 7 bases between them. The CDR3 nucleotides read TGTGCCACCAGCAGAGATGGCGGAAATCAGCCCCAGCATTTT. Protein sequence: CATSRDGGNQPQHF.

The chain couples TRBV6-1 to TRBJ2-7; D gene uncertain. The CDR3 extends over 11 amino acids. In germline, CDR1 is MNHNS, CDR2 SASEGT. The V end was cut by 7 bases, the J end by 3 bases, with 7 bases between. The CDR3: CASTDVYEQYF. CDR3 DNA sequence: TGTGCCAGCACGGACGTCTACGAGCAGTACTTC.

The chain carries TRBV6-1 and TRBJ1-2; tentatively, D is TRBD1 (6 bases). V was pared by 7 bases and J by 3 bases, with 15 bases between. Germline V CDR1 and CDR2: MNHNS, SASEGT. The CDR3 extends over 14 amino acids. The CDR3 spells CASIDRTAYYGYTF. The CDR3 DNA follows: TGTGCCAGCATAGACAGGACTGCTTACTATGGCTACACCTTC.

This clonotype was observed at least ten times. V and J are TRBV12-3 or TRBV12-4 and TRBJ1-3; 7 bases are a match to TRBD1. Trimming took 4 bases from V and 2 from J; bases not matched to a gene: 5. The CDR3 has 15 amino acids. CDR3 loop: CASSSDRVTGNTIYF. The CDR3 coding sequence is TGTGCCAGCAGTTCAGACAGGGTCACTGGAAACACCATATATTTT.

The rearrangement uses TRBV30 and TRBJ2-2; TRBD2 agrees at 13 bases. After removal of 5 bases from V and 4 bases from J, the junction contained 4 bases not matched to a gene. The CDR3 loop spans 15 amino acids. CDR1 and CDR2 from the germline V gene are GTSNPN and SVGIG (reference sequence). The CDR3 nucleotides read TGTGCCTGGGGACTAGCGGGAGCTTTCACCGGGGAGCTGTTTTTT. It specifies CAWGLAGAFTGELFF.

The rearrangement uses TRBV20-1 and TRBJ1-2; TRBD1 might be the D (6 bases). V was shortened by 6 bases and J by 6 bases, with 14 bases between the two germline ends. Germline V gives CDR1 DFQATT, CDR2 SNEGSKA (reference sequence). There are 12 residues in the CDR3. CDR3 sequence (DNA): TGCAGTGCGATTGGGGGGGGCGATGGCTACACCTTC. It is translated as CSAIGGGDGYTF.

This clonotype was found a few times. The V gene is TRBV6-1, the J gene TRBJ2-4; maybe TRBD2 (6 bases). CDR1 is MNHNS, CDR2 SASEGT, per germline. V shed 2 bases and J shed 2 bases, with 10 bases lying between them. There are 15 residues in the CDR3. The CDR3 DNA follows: TGTGCCAGCAGTGAAACCACTAGCACCAAAAACATTCAGTACTTC. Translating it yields CASSETTSTKNIQYF.

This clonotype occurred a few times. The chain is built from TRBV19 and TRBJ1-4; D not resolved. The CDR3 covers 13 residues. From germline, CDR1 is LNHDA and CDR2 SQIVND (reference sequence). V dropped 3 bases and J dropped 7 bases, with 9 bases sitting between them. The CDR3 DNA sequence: TGTGCCAGTAGTATTCCGGGGTTTGAAAAACTGTTTTTT. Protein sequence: CASSIPGFEKLFF.

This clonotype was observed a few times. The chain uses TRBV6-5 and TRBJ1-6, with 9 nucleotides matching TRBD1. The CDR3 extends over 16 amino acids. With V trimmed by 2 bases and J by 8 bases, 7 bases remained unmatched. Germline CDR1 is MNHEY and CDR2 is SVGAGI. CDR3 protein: CASSYPRGQGYSPLHF. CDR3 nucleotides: TGTGCCAGCAGTTACCCGAGGGGACAGGGTTATTCACCCCTCCACTTT.

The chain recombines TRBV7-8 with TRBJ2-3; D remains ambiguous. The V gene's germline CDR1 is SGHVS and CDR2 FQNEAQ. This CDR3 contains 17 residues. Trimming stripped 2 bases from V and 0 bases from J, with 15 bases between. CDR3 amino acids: CASSLSIRRLSTDTQYF. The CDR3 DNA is TGTGCCAGCAGCTTATCAATCCGGAGACTTAGCACAGATACGCAGTATTTT.

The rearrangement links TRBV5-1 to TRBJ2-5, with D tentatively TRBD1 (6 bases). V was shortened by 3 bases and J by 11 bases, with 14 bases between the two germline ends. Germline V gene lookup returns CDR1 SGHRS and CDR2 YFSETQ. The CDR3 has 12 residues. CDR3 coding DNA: TGCGCCAGCAGCTGGGGGACACCGGCTCAGTACTTC. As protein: CASSWGTPAQYF. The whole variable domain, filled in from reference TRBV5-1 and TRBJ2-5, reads KAGVTQTPRYLIKTRGQQVTLSCSPISGHRSVSWYQQTPGQGLQFLFEYFSETQRNKGNFPGRFSGRQFSNSRSEMNVSTLELGDSALYLCASSWGTPAQYFGPGTRLLVL.

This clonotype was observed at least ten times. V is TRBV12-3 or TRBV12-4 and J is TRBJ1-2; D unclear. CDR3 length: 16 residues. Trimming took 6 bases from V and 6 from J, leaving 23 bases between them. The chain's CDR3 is CASSLLAGPTYDGYTF. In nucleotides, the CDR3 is TGTGCCAGCAGCCTACTGGCAGGTCCTACCTATGATGGCTACACCTTC.

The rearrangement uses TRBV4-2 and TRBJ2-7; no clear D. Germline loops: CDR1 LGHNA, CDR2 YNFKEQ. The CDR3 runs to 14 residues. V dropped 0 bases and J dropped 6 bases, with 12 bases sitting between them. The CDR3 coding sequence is TGTGCCAGCAGCCAAGATTTGGAGAATGGCGAGCAGTACTTC. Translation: CASSQDLENGEQYF.